This entry lists 23 T cell receptor beta chains sequenced from one sample in a study of T cell responses to AZD1222 COVID-19 vaccine. Assay used: immunoSEQ multiplex PCR; TCRdb lists only in-frame clones, some missing. The sample contains some 190,000 clones, approximately 92% of which appear only once. Sequencing was performed on peripheral blood, taken on day 0 of AZD1222 vaccination. Receptors originate from an adult in good health.

The rearrangement joins TRBV5-5 to TRBJ1-1; TRBD1 might be the D (6 bases). Germline CDR1 and CDR2: SGHKS and YYEKEE (reference sequence). The CDR3 has 14 amino acids. Deletions cut 4 bases from V and 4 bases from J, with 14 bases between. CDR3 residues: CASSQLGGGTEAFF. CDR3 nucleotides: TGTGCCAGCAGCCAACTTGGAGGGGGCACTGAAGCTTTCTTT.

This clone was picked up one time. The chain employs TRBV7-8 and TRBJ2-1; 10 positions match TRBD2. After removal of 4 bases from V and 6 bases from J, the junction contained 6 bases not matched to a gene. The CDR3 spans 15 residues. The germline V gene has CDR1 SGHVS and CDR2 FQNEAQ. The CDR3 loop is CASSSTSGGANEQFF. The CDR3 DNA reads as TGTGCCAGCAGCTCAACGAGCGGGGGGGCCAATGAGCAGTTCTTC.

The rearrangement links TRBV5-1 to TRBJ2-5; D perhaps matches TRBD2 (7 bases). Trimming took off 7 bases at V and 5 bases at J, with 18 bases between the two ends. Looked up from germline, CDR1 is SGHRS and CDR2 is YFSETQ. This CDR3 region has 14 residues. CDR3 protein: CASGPLGGQETQYF. The CDR3, as DNA: TGCGCCAGCGGGCCTTTGGGGGGGCAGGAGACCCAGTACTTC.

The chain joins TRBV7-2 to TRBJ1-1; the D is unclear. Per germline, CDR1 SGHTA and CDR2 FQGNSA. V dropped 3 bases and J dropped 6 bases, with 8 bases sitting between them. There are 12 residues in the CDR3. Here the CDR3 reads CASSFLTAEAFF. In DNA, the CDR3 is TGTGCCAGCAGCTTCCTGACGGCTGAAGCTTTCTTT.

CDR3 residues: CASSYPTTTSTDTQYF. Written as DNA, the CDR3 is TGTGCCAGCAGTTACCCGACTACCACTAGCACAGATACGCAGTATTTT. This chain joins TRBV6-2 or TRBV6-3 and TRBJ2-3; the D gene is possibly TRBD2 (5 bases). Trimming removed 2 bases from V and 0 bases from J, with 12 bases in between. This CDR3 contains 16 residues. The germline CDR1 and CDR2 sequences are MNHEY and SVGEGT.

This sequence joins TRBV3-1 (or the pseudogene TRBV3-2) and TRBJ2-7; D might be TRBD1 (6 bases). CDR1 and CDR2 (germline): LGHDT, YNNKEL (reference sequence). The V end was cut by 0 bases, the J end by 4 bases, with 10 bases between. This CDR3 is 14 amino acids long. CDR3 sequence: CASSQDWGQYEQYF. CDR3 DNA sequence: TGTGCCAGCAGCCAAGACTGGGGGCAGTACGAGCAGTACTTC.

The chain is built from TRBV6-5 and TRBJ1-2; 7 nucleotides agree with TRBD1. The length of the CDR3 is 12 residues. Germline trimming cut 6 bases from V and 7 bases from J; bases unmatched to any gene: 5. Germline CDR1 and CDR2: MNHEY and SVGAGI. The CDR3 loop reads CASRGTGAGYTF. In DNA form, the CDR3 reads TGTGCCAGCAGAGGCACAGGGGCTGGCTACACCTTC.

The sample holds one count of this clone. The chain joins TRBV19 to TRBJ1-2, with 11 bases that match TRBD1. The V and J ends lost 6 bases and 8 bases, in that order; junction bases with no gene match: 14. Germline CDR1 is LNHDA and CDR2 is SQIVND (reference sequence). The CDR3 has 16 amino acids. The CDR3 DNA reads as TGTGCCAGTAGATATAGGACAGGGGGCGAATTAAAGGGCTACACCTTC. Translated: CASRYRTGGELKGYTF. The whole variable domain, filled in from reference TRBV19 and TRBJ1-2, reads DGGITQSPKYLFRKEGQNVTLSCEQNLNHDAMYWYRQDPGQGLRLIYYSQIVNDFQKGDIAEGYSVSREKKESFPLTVTSAQKNPTAFYLCASRYRTGGELKGYTFGSGTRLTVV.

The chain links TRBV9 to TRBJ1-2, with D tentatively TRBD1 (5 bases). This CDR3 has 12 residues. The germline gives CDR1 SGDLS, CDR2 YYNGEE. With 0 bases removed from V and 7 bases from J, the gap between germline ends came to 7 bases. The CDR3 loop is CASSVERGGYTF. CDR3 sequence (DNA): TGTGCCAGCAGCGTAGAAAGGGGTGGCTACACCTTC.

The gene calls are TRBV6-2 or TRBV6-3 and TRBJ1-6; possibly TRBD1 for D (6 bases). V dropped 6 bases and J dropped 6 bases, with 15 bases sitting between them. CDR3 size: 15 residues. Germline V gene data show CDR1 as MNHEY and CDR2 as SVGEGT. CDR3: CASSQRTASNSPLHF. CDR3 DNA: TGTGCCAGCAGCCAGCGGACAGCTAGTAATTCACCCCTCCACTTT.

The chain joins TRBV2 to TRBJ2-3; 8 bases fit TRBD2. This CDR3 comprises 14 residues. Germline-derived CDR1 and CDR2 are SNHLY and FYNNEI. Trimming removed 6 bases from V and 4 bases from J; junction bases left unmatched: 6. The CDR3: CASRTGGAADTQYF. CDR3 coding DNA: TGTGCCAGCAGGACGGGGGGGGCCGCAGATACGCAGTATTTT.

This clone has a handful of counts. J is TRBJ1-2 and V is TRBV25-1, with a weak D call TRBD1 (5 bases). Trimming removed 7 bases from V and 4 bases from J, with 10 bases in between. Germline V gene lookup returns CDR1 MGHDK and CDR2 SYGVNS. The CDR3 loop spans 12 amino acids. The CDR3 here is CASTGGGYGYTF. CDR3 sequence (DNA): TGTGCCAGCACGGGGGGTGGCTATGGCTACACCTTC.

The V and J genes are TRBV11-1 and TRBJ1-1; 7 nucleotides agree with TRBD1. After removal of 0 bases from V and 5 bases from J, the junction contained 0 bases not matched to a gene. There are 13 residues in the CDR3. Germline V gene lookup returns CDR1 SGHAT and CDR2 FQDESV (reference sequence). The CDR3 spells CASSLAGQTEAFF. CDR3 sequence (DNA): TGTGCCAGCAGCTTAGCGGGACAGACTGAAGCTTTCTTT.

The chain carries TRBV2 and TRBJ2-3; 7 bases are shared with TRBD2. Losses at the gene ends were 4 bases for V and 2 bases for J; bases not matched to a gene: 6. The CDR3 has 15 residues. CDR1 and CDR2 (germline): SNHLY, FYNNEI. CDR3 residues: CASSAQAGTTDTQYF. CDR3 in DNA: TGTGCCAGCAGTGCGCAAGCGGGGACCACAGATACGCAGTATTTT.

The chain employs TRBV28 and TRBJ1-1; no clear D gene. In germline, CDR1 is MDHEN, CDR2 SYDVKM. Trimming cost V 4 bases and J 0 bases, with 15 bases left between them. The CDR3 length is 16 residues. CDR3 loop: CASSSGSRRMNTEAFF. The DNA for the CDR3 is TGTGCCAGCAGTTCCGGTTCGCGGCGGATGAACACTGAAGCTTTCTTT.

As concerns this clone: Other nucleotide sequences from this sample produce the same CDR3. This chain connects TRBV27 to TRBJ1-2, with 7 bases lining up with TRBD1. The J segment lost 0 bases and the V segment lost 6 bases, leaving 4 bases of the junction unmatched. Germline CDR1 reads MNHEY; CDR2 reads SMNVEV (reference sequence). The CDR3 runs to 14 residues. The CDR3 sequence is CASRGTAANYGYTF. The CDR3, as DNA: TGTGCCAGCAGAGGGACAGCTGCTAACTATGGCTACACCTTC.

The rearrangement links TRBV5-1 to TRBJ1-1, with D possibly TRBD1 on 5 matching bases. With 5 bases removed from V and 4 bases from J, the gap between germline ends came to 12 bases. Germline CDR1 reads SGHRS; CDR2 reads YFSETQ. The length of the CDR3 is 13 residues. The CDR3 region has the DNA TGCGCCAGCAGAGGGACGGTACCCACTGAAGCTTTCTTT. This gives the protein CASRGTVPTEAFF.

V usage is TRBV10-3 and J usage is TRBJ2-7; 9 bases match TRBD1. This CDR3 contains 14 residues. Germline lookup yields CDR1 ENHRY and CDR2 SYGVKD. J was trimmed by 3 bases and V by 7 bases; bases with no gene match: 7. As DNA, the CDR3 is TGTGCCATCACCCCGGGACAGGGAAGCTACGAGCAGTACTTC. Translation: CAITPGQGSYEQYF.

This chain links TRBV18 with TRBJ2-1; D not resolved. Trimming took 2 bases from V and 3 from J, leaving 8 bases between them. Germline values: CDR1 KGHSH, CDR2 LQKENI. The CDR3 extends over 14 amino acids. The CDR3 spells CASSPINSYNEQFF. The CDR3 region has the DNA TGTGCCAGCTCACCAATAAATAGCTACAATGAGCAGTTCTTC. Complete variable domain (other parts from reference TRBV18 and TRBJ2-1): NAGVMQNPRHLVRRRGQEARLRCSPMKGHSHVYWYRQLPEEGLKFMVYLQKENIIDESGMPKERFSAEFPKEGPSILRIQQVVRGDSAAYFCASSPINSYNEQFFGPGTRLTVL.

This sequence joins TRBV2 and TRBJ2-4; D may be TRBD1 (5 bases). CDR1 and CDR2 from the germline V gene are SNHLY and FYNNEI. V gave up 2 bases and J gave up 8 bases, with 13 bases separating them. CDR3 size: 14 residues. CDR3 amino acids: CASSEMGHWDIQYF. In DNA form, the CDR3 reads TGTGCCAGCAGTGAAATGGGGCACTGGGACATTCAGTACTTC.

J is TRBJ1-2 and V is TRBV6-5, with D possibly being TRBD1 (6 bases). V lost 5 bases, J lost 1 base, and 8 bases lay in between. Germline assignment: CDR1 MNHEY and CDR2 SVGAGI. This CDR3 contains 13 residues. CDR3 sequence: CASSTDSNYGYTF. The CDR3 DNA reads TGTGCCAGCAGTACGGACAGTAACTATGGCTACACCTTC.

The rearrangement links TRBV5-1 to TRBJ1-4, with 9 bases aligning to TRBD1. V was clipped by 4 bases and J by 8 bases; unmatched bases: 6. CDR3 size: 14 residues. CDR1 is SGHRS, CDR2 YFSETQ, per germline. The CDR3 bases are TGCGCCAGCAGCAAGGGACAGGGCGGCGAAAAACTGTTTTTT. As protein: CASSKGQGGEKLFF.

The chain employs TRBV19 and TRBJ1-4, with a weak D call TRBD1 (6 bases). Germline V gene data show CDR1 as LNHDA and CDR2 as SQIVND (reference sequence). CDR3 length: 17 amino acids. Deletions cut 6 bases from V and 6 bases from J, with 23 bases between. The CDR3 reads CASSTLIQGFRDEKLFF. For the CDR3, the DNA is TGTGCCAGTAGCACTTTAATACAGGGATTCAGAGATGAAAAACTGTTTTTT.